This T cell receptor beta chain stems from a study of cytomegalovirus exposure and HLA in healthy donors. The study ran its PCR with 60 Vbeta and 13 Jbeta primers. The repertoire was sequenced with immunoSEQ multiplex PCR; TCRdb's copy has only in-frame clones and lacks some. The repertoire holds some 150,000 clones, with roughly 80% as singletons. The CDR3 contains 14 residues. Germline V lookup: CDR1 MNHEY, CDR2 SMNVEV (reference sequence). Trimming took 10 bases from V and 5 from J; bases not matched to a gene: 8. With regard to this clone: Its antigen remains unknown.

Study-wide points: Beyond CMV serostatus, there was no information to go on about immune exposure. Evidence from a later analysis indicated that most CMV-associated TCR beta chains looked HLA-restricted. Analysis was carried out at a later point, and it linked a missense DCLRE1C variant to TCR beta V- and J-gene trimming. Listed as cytomegalovirus-associated were 150 or so TCR beta chains.

The receptor was isolated from a woman between 45 and 65 years old in good health and CMV-seronegative. The chain couples TRBV27 to TRBJ2-1; TRBD1 matches at 10 bases. The material sequenced was PBMCs. The CDR3 bases are TGTGCCATCCTTGAGGGACAGGGGAACAATGAGCAGTTCTTC. Translation: CAILEGQGNNEQFF.